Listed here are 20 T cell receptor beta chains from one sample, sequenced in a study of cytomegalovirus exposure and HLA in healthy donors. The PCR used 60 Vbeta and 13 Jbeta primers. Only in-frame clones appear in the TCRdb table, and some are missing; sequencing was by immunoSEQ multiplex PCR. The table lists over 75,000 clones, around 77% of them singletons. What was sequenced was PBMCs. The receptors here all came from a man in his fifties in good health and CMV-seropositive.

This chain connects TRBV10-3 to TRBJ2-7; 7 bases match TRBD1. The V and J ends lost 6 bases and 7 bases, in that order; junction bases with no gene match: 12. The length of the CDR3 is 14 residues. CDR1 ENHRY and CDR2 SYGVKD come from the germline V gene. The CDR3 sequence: CAISLQGLTMEQYF. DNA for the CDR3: TGTGCCATCAGCTTACAGGGGCTGACTATGGAGCAGTACTTC.

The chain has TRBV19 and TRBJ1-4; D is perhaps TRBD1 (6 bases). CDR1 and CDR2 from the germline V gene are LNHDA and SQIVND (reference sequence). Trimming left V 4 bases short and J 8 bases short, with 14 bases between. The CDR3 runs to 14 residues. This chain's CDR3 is CASSTGAIGEKLFF. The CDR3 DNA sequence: TGTGCCAGTAGTACAGGGGCGATTGGAGAAAAACTGTTTTTT. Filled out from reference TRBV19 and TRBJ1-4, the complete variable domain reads DGGITQSPKYLFRKEGQNVTLSCEQNLNHDAMYWYRQDPGQGLRLIYYSQIVNDFQKGDIAEGYSVSREKKESFPLTVTSAQKNPTAFYLCASSTGAIGEKLFFGSGTQLSVL.

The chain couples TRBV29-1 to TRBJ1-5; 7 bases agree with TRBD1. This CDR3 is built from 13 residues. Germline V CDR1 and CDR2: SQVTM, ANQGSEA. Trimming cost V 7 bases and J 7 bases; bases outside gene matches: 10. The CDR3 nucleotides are TGCAGCGCAAAACAGGGGCCAGGGCAGCCCCAGCATTTT. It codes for CSAKQGPGQPQHF.

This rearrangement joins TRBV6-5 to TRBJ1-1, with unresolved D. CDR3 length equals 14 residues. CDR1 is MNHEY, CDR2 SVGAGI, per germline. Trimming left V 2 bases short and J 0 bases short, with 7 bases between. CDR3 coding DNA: TGTGCCAGCAGTTACGTAGCAATGAACACTGAAGCTTTCTTT. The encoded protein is CASSYVAMNTEAFF.

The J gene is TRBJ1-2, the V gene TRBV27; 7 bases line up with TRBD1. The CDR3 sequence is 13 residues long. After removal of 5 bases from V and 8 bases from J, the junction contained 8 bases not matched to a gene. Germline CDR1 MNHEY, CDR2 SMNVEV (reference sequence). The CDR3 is CASSTSTGRGYTF. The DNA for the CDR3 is TGTGCCAGCAGTACCTCGACAGGGCGGGGCTACACCTTC.

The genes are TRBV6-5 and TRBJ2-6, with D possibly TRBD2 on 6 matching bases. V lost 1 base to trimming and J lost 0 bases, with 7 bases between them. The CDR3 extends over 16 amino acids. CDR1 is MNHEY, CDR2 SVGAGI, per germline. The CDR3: CASSYWGDSGANVLTF. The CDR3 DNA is TGTGCCAGCAGTTACTGGGGGGACTCTGGGGCCAACGTCCTGACTTTC.

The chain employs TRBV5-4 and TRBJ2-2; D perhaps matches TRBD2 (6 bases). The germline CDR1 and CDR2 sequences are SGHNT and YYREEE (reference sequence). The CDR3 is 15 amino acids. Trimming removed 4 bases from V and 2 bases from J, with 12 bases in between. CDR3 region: CASSAGTVNTGELFF. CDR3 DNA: TGTGCCAGCAGCGCCGGGACTGTAAACACCGGGGAGCTGTTTTTT. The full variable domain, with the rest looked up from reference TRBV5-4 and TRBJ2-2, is ETGVTQSPTHLIKTRGQQVTLRCSSQSGHNTVSWYQQALGQGPQFIFQYYREEENGRGNFPPRFSGLQFPNYSSELNVNALELDDSALYLCASSAGTVNTGELFFGEGSRLTVL.

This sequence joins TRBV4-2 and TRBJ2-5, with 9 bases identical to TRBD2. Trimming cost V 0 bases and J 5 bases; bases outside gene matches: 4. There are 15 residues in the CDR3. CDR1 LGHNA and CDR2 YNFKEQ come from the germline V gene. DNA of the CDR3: TGTGCCAGCAGCCAAGACTGGACTAGCGTTGAGACCCAGTACTTC. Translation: CASSQDWTSVETQYF.

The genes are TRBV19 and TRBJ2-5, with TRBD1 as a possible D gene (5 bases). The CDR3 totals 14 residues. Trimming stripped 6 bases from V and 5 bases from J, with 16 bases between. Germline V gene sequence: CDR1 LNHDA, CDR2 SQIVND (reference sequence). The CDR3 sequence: CASRDIQLGETQYF. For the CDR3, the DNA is TGTGCCAGTAGGGACATCCAACTGGGGGAGACCCAGTACTTC.

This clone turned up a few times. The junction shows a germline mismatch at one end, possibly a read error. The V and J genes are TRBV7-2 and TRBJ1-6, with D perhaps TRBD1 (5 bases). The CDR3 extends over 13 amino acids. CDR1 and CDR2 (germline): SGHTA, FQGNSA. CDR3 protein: CASREQVNSPLNF. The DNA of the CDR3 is TGTGCCAGCAGGGAACAGGTTAATTCACCCCTCAACTTT.

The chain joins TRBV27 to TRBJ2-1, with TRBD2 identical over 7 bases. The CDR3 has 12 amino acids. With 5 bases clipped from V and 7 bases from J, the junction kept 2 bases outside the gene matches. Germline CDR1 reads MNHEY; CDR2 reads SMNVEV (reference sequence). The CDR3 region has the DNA TGTGCCAGCAGTACGCGGGGGAATGAGCAGTTCTTC. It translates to CASSTRGNEQFF.

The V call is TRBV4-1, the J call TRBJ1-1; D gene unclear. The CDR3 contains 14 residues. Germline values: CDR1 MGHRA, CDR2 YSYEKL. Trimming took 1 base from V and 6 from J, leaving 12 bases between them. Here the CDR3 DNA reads TGCGCCAGCAGCCAAGGAGGGTCTACCCCTGAAGCTTTCTTT. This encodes CASSQGGSTPEAFF.

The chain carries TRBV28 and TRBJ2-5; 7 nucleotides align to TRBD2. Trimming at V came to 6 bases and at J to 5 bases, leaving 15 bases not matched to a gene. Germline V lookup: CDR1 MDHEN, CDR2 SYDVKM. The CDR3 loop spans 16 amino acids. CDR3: CASSTRGRSGTETQYF. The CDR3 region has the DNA TGTGCCAGCAGCACTAGAGGTAGGAGCGGGACCGAGACCCAGTACTTC.

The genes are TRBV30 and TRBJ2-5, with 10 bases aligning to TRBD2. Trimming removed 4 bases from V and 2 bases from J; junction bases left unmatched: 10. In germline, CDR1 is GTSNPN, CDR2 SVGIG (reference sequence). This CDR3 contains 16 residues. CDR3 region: CAWTSGGSLKQETQYF. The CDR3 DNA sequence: TGTGCCTGGACTAGCGGGGGCTCCTTAAAACAAGAGACCCAGTACTTC. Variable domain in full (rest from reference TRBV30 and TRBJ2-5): SQTIHQWPATLVQPVGSPLSLECTVEGTSNPNLYWYRQAAGRGLQLLFYSVGIGQISSEVPQNLSASRPQDRQFILSSKKLLLSDSGFYLCAWTSGGSLKQETQYFGPGTRLLVL.

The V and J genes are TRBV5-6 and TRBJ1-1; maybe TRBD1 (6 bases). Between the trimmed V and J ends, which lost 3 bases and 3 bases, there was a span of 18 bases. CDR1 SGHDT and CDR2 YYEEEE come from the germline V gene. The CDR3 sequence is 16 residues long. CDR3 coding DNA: TGTGCCAGCAGCTACCCCGCACAGGGCTGGGACACTGAAGCTTTCTTT. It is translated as CASSYPAQGWDTEAFF.

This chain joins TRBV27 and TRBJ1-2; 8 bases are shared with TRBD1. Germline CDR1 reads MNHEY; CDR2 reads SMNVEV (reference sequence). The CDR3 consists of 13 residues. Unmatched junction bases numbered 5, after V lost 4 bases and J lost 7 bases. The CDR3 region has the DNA TGTGCCAGCAGTTCAGGACAGGGTCCTGGCTACACCTTC. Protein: CASSSGQGPGYTF.

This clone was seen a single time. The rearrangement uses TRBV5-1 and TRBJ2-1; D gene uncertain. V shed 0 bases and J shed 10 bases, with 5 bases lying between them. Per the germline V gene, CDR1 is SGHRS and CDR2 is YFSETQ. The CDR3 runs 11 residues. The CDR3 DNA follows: TGCGCCAGCAGCTTGGGGAGCGAGCAGTTCTTC. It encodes CASSLGSEQFF.

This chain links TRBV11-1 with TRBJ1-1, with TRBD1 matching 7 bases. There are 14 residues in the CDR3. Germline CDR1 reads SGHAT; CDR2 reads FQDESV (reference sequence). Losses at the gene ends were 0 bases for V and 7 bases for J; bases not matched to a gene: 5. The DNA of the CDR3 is TGTGCCAGCAGCTTAGCAGGGACAGAGGTTGAAGCTTTCTTT. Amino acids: CASSLAGTEVEAFF. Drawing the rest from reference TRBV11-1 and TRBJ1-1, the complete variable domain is EAEVAQSPRYKITEKSQAVAFWCDPISGHATLYWYRQILGQGPELLVQFQDESVVDDSQLPKDRFSAERLKGVDSTLKIQPAELGDSAMYLCASSLAGTEVEAFFGQGTRLTVV.

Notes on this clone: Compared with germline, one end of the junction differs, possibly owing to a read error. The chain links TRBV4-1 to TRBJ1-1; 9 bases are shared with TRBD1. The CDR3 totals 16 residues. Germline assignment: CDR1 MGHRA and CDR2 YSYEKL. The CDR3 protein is CVSSQGPPGQGTEAFF. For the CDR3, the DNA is TGCGTCAGCAGCCAAGGCCCCCCGGGACAGGGCACTGAAGCTTTCTTT.

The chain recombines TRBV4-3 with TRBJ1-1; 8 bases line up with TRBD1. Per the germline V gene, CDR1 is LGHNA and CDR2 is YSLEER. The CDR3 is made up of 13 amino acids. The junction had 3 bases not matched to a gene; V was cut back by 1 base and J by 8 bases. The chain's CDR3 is CASSQAGGGEAFF. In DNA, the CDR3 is TGCGCCAGCAGCCAAGCAGGGGGCGGCGAAGCTTTCTTT.